These 8 T cell receptor beta chains were sequenced from one sample in a study of T-cell memory formation after mild COVID-19. One entry per CDR3 protein results from TCRdb running MiXCR on the 5' RACE reads. The sample lists around 200,000 distinct CDR3 sequences, 25% to 35% seen once, with about 10% in the top ten. The sample was PBMCs or a T cell subset sorted from them (not recorded which). These receptors were taken from an adult woman who had mild COVID-19 (a few samples of this study predate the infection). Cell type and time point are not known.

The rearrangement joins TRBV29-1 to TRBJ2-3, with TRBD2 matching over 8 bases. V dropped 8 bases and J dropped 3; count of bases not matched to a gene: 4. Looked up from germline, CDR1 is SQVTM and CDR2 is ANQGSEA. The CDR3 is 12 residues long. This CDR3 reads CSLRGGTDTQYF. In DNA form, the CDR3 reads TGCAGCCTCCGGGGGGGAACAGATACGCAGTATTTT.

This chain joins TRBV5-1 and TRBJ2-5, with TRBD2 matching over 7 bases. The CDR3 covers 14 residues. With V trimmed by 3 bases and J by 1 base, 3 bases remained unmatched. Germline values: CDR1 SGHRS, CDR2 YFSETQ. This chain's CDR3 is CASSSGGSQETQYF. In DNA form, the CDR3 reads TGCGCCAGCAGCTCCGGGGGGAGCCAAGAGACCCAGTACTTC.

In its sample, this clonotype was seen a few times. The V call is TRBV7-2, the J call TRBJ2-7; D remains unclear. The CDR3 loop spans 15 amino acids. With 1 base removed from V and 3 bases from J, the gap between germline ends came to 13 bases. CDR1 is SGHTA, CDR2 FQGNSA, per germline. The CDR3 loop reads CASSLEGAGHYEQYF. The CDR3 DNA reads TGTGCCAGCAGCTTAGAAGGCGCAGGCCACTACGAGCAGTACTTC.

This clonotype has more than one count but fewer than ten. The rearrangement uses TRBV6-6 and TRBJ2-7; TRBD2 matches at 9 bases. There are 17 residues in the CDR3. Trimming at V came to 6 bases and at J to 0 bases, leaving 12 bases not matched to a gene. Germline V CDR1 and CDR2: MNHNY, SVGAGI (reference sequence). The CDR3 DNA reads as TGTGCCAGCAGGTCCCCCGCTAGCGGGGCTAACTCCTACGAGCAGTACTTC. It is translated as CASRSPASGANSYEQYF.

This clonotype was recorded many times. The chain is built from TRBV7-2 and TRBJ2-3; TRBD2 might be the D (7 bases). In germline, CDR1 is SGHTA, CDR2 FQGNSA. There are 17 residues in the CDR3. V gave up 2 bases and J gave up 2 bases, with 17 bases separating them. The chain's CDR3 is CASSLSTGGGATDTQYF. The CDR3 DNA follows: TGTGCCAGCAGCTTAAGTACCGGCGGGGGCGCCACAGATACGCAGTATTTT.

The chain combines TRBV11-3 with TRBJ2-1, with 7 bases matching TRBD1. The V gene's germline CDR1 is SGHNT and CDR2 YENEEA. V dropped 3 bases and J dropped 5; count of bases not matched to a gene: 7. The CDR3 is 15 residues long. The CDR3 is CASSLGQMSNNEQFF. Written as DNA, the CDR3 is TGTGCCAGCAGCTTGGGACAGATGAGTAACAATGAGCAGTTCTTC.

This clonotype has only a few counts. The chain couples TRBV24-1 to TRBJ2-1; 8 bases are shared with TRBD1. CDR3 size: 13 residues. J was trimmed by 9 bases and V by 7 bases; bases with no gene match: 7. CDR1 and CDR2 (germline): KGHDR, SFDVKD. CDR3 amino acids: CATRSTGVGEQFF. In DNA form, the CDR3 reads TGTGCCACCAGATCGACAGGGGTCGGTGAGCAGTTCTTC.

The CDR3 bases are TGTGCCAGCAGCTTGGACAGTTACTCCTACAATGAGCAGTTCTTC. Translation: CASSLDSYSYNEQFF. The V and J genes are TRBV5-4 and TRBJ2-1; D is unresolved. Looked up from germline, CDR1 is SGHNT and CDR2 is YYREEE (reference sequence). V dropped 0 bases and J dropped 0 bases, with 7 bases sitting between them. The CDR3 consists of 15 residues. The entire variable domain, with the rest obtained from reference TRBV5-4 and TRBJ2-1, is as follows: ETGVTQSPTHLIKTRGQQVTLRCSSQSGHNTVSWYQQALGQGPQFIFQYYREEENGRGNFPPRFSGLQFPNYSSELNVNALELDDSALYLCASSLDSYSYNEQFFGPGTRLTVL.